These 28 T cell receptor beta chains originate from one sample sequenced in a study of blood T cell repertoires in COVID-19. Sequenced by immunoSEQ multiplex PCR; TCRdb stores in-frame clones only, minus some. Among approximately 60,000 clones listed, roughly 80% were seen once. Sequences were obtained from peripheral blood. The receptors shown here come from a man aged 55 to 70 with acute or convalescent COVID-19.

In its sample, this clone was seen once. The CDR3 here is CASSLPGLDSGYEQYF. CDR3 nucleotide sequence: TGTGCCAGCAGCTTACCGGGATTGGACAGTGGTTACGAGCAGTACTTC. J is TRBJ2-7 and V is TRBV7-9, with D possibly matching TRBD1 (6 bases). CDR1 is SEHNR and CDR2 is FQNEAQ in the germline V gene (reference sequence). The CDR3 is made up of 16 amino acids. V was pared by 2 bases and J by 4 bases, with 18 bases between. The whole variable domain, filled in from reference TRBV7-9 and TRBJ2-7, reads DTGVSQNPRHKITKRGQNVTFRCDPISEHNRLYWYRQTLGQGPEFLTYFQNEAQLEKSRLLSDRFSAERPKGSFSTLEIQRTEQGDSAMYLCASSLPGLDSGYEQYFGPGTRLTVT.

The chain links TRBV6-5 to TRBJ1-5; D call uncertain. Germline V CDR1 and CDR2: MNHEY, SVGAGI. The CDR3 is 13 amino acids. V lost 8 bases and J 3 bases, leaving 11 bases between the germline ends. The CDR3 reads CASLAGNNQPQHF. DNA for the CDR3: TGTGCCAGCCTGGCGGGTAACAATCAGCCCCAGCATTTT.

This clone is termed medium-sized. The chain combines TRBV5-6 with TRBJ2-7; 9 nucleotides align to TRBD2. The CDR3 contains 16 residues. Germline assignment: CDR1 SGHDT and CDR2 YYEEEE. J lost 5 bases, V lost 3 bases, and 12 bases had no gene match. CDR3 sequence reads: CASSSTGSGGPNEQYF. The CDR3, as DNA: TGTGCCAGCAGCTCTACAGGGAGCGGGGGGCCCAACGAGCAGTACTTC.

This chain connects TRBV6-2 or TRBV6-3 to TRBJ2-3; D is undetermined. The CDR3 is 17 amino acids. CDR1 and CDR2 (germline): MNHEY, SVGEGT. Trimming stripped 0 bases from V and 1 base from J, with 14 bases between. In DNA form, the CDR3 reads TGTGCCAGCAGTTACTCGCTCTCTAGGATTCGCACAGATACGCAGTATTTT. It specifies CASSYSLSRIRTDTQYF.

This chain links TRBV6-5 with TRBJ2-4, with D possibly being TRBD2 (6 bases). Per the germline V gene, CDR1 is MNHEY and CDR2 is SVGAGI. There are 14 residues in the CDR3. Trimming removed 5 bases from V and 8 bases from J, with 16 bases in between. CDR3 amino acids: CASSPWGERDIQYF. The CDR3 DNA reads TGTGCCAGCAGTCCCTGGGGGGAGCGAGACATTCAGTACTTC.

The table lists this clone with a count of one. This chain uses TRBV2 with TRBJ2-7; D not certain. The germline CDR1 and CDR2 sequences are SNHLY and FYNNEI. The CDR3 spans 15 residues. With 0 bases removed from V and 4 bases from J, the gap between germline ends came to 13 bases. CDR3 in DNA: TGTGCCAGCAGTGAAGCGCCCTACCGAGTATACGAGCAGTACTTC. Translated, it gives CASSEAPYRVYEQYF.

The J gene is TRBJ2-5, the V gene TRBV12-3 or TRBV12-4, with D maybe TRBD2 (5 bases). V lost 3 bases and J lost 5, with 10 bases in between. The CDR3 is made up of 13 amino acids. CDR3 DNA: TGTGCCAGCAGTTTCTATAGCGCGGAGACCCAGTACTTC. Translating gives CASSFYSAETQYF.

This chain joins TRBV29-1 and TRBJ1-3; D gene ambiguous. This CDR3 has 14 residues. Trimming removed 5 bases from V and 0 bases from J, with 11 bases in between. Germline V gene data show CDR1 as SQVTM and CDR2 as ANQGSEA. The CDR3 DNA is TGCAGCGTTCTGAGTTCGAACTCTGGAAACACCATATATTTT. Protein: CSVLSSNSGNTIYF.

This clone was counted a few times. The V call is TRBV25-1, the J call TRBJ1-2; no firm D call. The CDR3 has 12 residues. Per the germline V gene, CDR1 is MGHDK and CDR2 is SYGVNS. Trimming shortened V by 2 bases and J by 9 bases, and 10 bases separated the two germline ends. The CDR3 reads CASSEDSLRYTF. CDR3 nucleotide sequence: TGTGCCAGCAGTGAAGACTCCCTGCGCTACACCTTC.

This clone was detected only a few times. The J gene is TRBJ1-2, the V gene TRBV9; D is undetermined. V was shortened by 2 bases and J by 0 bases, with 14 bases between the two germline ends. Germline V CDR1 and CDR2: SGDLS, YYNGEE. The CDR3 loop spans 16 amino acids. The CDR3: CASSVTGSTPNYGYTF. DNA of the CDR3: TGTGCCAGCAGCGTCACGGGGTCTACACCTAACTATGGCTACACCTTC. Full variable domain (rest looked up from reference TRBV9 and TRBJ1-2): DSGVTQTPKHLITATGQRVTLRCSPRSGDLSVYWYQQSLDQGLQFLIQYYNGEERAKGNILERFSAQQFPDLHSELNLSSLELGDSALYFCASSVTGSTPNYGYTFGSGTRLTVV.

This clone was observed once. The chain links TRBV9 to TRBJ1-3; D unresolved. CDR3 length: 14 residues. V lost 4 bases and J lost 0, with 8 bases in between. Germline lookup yields CDR1 SGDLS and CDR2 YYNGEE. The CDR3 DNA reads TGTGCCAGCAGCCTTCGGAGCTCTGGAAACACCATATATTTT. This encodes CASSLRSSGNTIYF.

The V gene is TRBV5-1, the J gene TRBJ1-4, with TRBD1 as a possible D gene (6 bases). Germline lookup yields CDR1 SGHRS and CDR2 YFSETQ. V was pared by 4 bases and J by 8 bases, with 12 bases between. The CDR3 is 13 amino acids. The CDR3 bases are TGCGCCAGCAGCGAGGGGGAGTTAGAAAAACTGTTTTTT. It encodes CASSEGELEKLFF.

The chain recombines TRBV18 with TRBJ1-3; TRBD1 is a possible D gene (5 bases). The CDR3 is 17 residues long. Germline CDR1 KGHSH, CDR2 LQKENI. Trimming left V 3 bases short and J 2 bases short, with 17 bases between. The CDR3 sequence is CASSPRGGSDPGNTIYF. The CDR3 DNA sequence: TGTGCCAGCTCACCCCGGGGGGGTTCAGATCCTGGAAACACCATATATTTT.

The chain employs TRBV4-2 and TRBJ1-5; no firm D call. Germline CDR1 LGHNA, CDR2 YNFKEQ. The CDR3 extends over 16 amino acids. The V gene lost 0 bases and the J gene lost 1 base, with 10 bases spanning the gap. In nucleotides, the CDR3 is TGTGCCAGCAGCCAAGATCGAGGGCGGAGCAATCAGCCCCAGCATTTT. This encodes CASSQDRGRSNQPQHF.

V is TRBV21-1 and J is TRBJ2-7; TRBD1 was called by the table and not checked on the DNA. TRBV21-1 is a recognized pseudogene. The CDR3 runs to 20 residues. This CDR3 reads CASSKESNRIVRYLDYEQYF. The CDR3 coding sequence is TGTGCCAGCAGCAAAGAATCCAATCGCATCGTCAGGTATTTAGATTACGAGCAGTACTTC.

The gene calls are TRBV19 and TRBJ1-5, with TRBD1 as a possible D gene (6 bases). This CDR3 is built from 15 residues. Germline V gives CDR1 LNHDA, CDR2 SQIVND (reference sequence). Trimming took off 8 bases at V and 4 bases at J, with 18 bases between the two ends. In DNA form, the CDR3 reads TGTGCCAGTCAGAATACAGGGAGCATTAATCAGCCCCAGCATTTT. This sequence encodes CASQNTGSINQPQHF.

In this sample, this clone turned up a few times. The chain uses TRBV7-2 and TRBJ1-6, with D possibly TRBD1 on 5 matching bases. The CDR3 contains 15 residues. Germline loops: CDR1 SGHTA, CDR2 FQGNSA. V was trimmed by 3 bases and J by 8 bases, leaving 14 bases between them. CDR3 in amino acids: CASSLGRANDSPLHF. The CDR3 region has the DNA TGTGCCAGCAGCTTGGGCAGGGCCAATGATTCACCCCTCCACTTT.

This clone was recorded only once. The chain carries TRBV13 and TRBJ2-3; TRBD2 matches at 7 bases. With V trimmed by 4 bases and J by 2 bases, 15 bases remained unmatched. Germline V gene lookup returns CDR1 PRHDT and CDR2 FYEKMQ (reference sequence). CDR3 length: 18 amino acids. CDR3 nucleotides: TGTGCCAGCAGCTCCTCCGACTGGAGCGGGGTCTCCACAGATACGCAGTATTTT. As protein: CASSSSDWSGVSTDTQYF.

The rearrangement uses TRBV18 and TRBJ1-5; TRBD1 matches 7 bases. Germline-derived CDR1 and CDR2 are KGHSH and LQKENI. This CDR3 is 16 amino acids long. With 4 bases clipped from V and 2 bases from J, the junction kept 8 bases outside the gene matches. The CDR3: CASSHTTGSGNQPQHF. In DNA form, the CDR3 reads TGTGCCAGCTCACATACGACAGGGAGTGGCAATCAGCCCCAGCATTTT.

This chain links TRBV20-1 with TRBJ1-2; unclear D gene. Germline-derived CDR1 and CDR2 are DFQATT and SNEGSKA (reference sequence). V was pared by 3 bases and J by 3 bases, with 14 bases between. The CDR3 is 14 residues long. The CDR3: CSASGRGAHYGYTF. Here the CDR3 DNA reads TGCAGTGCTAGTGGTCGGGGAGCCCACTATGGCTACACCTTC.

In its sample, this clone was seen once. This chain uses TRBV6-5 with TRBJ2-5; no clear D. V lost 0 bases, J lost 1 base, and 12 bases lay in between. Germline CDR1 is MNHEY and CDR2 is SVGAGI. This CDR3 has 16 amino acids. The CDR3 coding sequence is TGTGCCAGCAGTTACTCGAAATCTAGTACCCAAGAGACCCAGTACTTC. Translated, it gives CASSYSKSSTQETQYF.

The chain joins TRBV27 to TRBJ2-7; weak D call: TRBD2 (5 bases). Trimming left V 3 bases short and J 7 bases short, with 16 bases between. CDR3 length: 14 residues. Germline V lookup: CDR1 MNHEY, CDR2 SMNVEV (reference sequence). CDR3 nucleotide sequence: TGTGCCAGCAGTTTTTTCGGGGAAGCAGGTGAGCAGTACTTC. Protein sequence: CASSFFGEAGEQYF.

V gene TRBV18 combines with J gene TRBJ1-3; D gene uncertain. The CDR3 has 13 residues. V was pared by 6 bases and J by 0 bases, with 6 bases between. Germline values: CDR1 KGHSH, CDR2 LQKENI. The CDR3 bases are TGTGCCAGCTCCGGGGACTCTGGAAACACCATATATTTT. This translates into CASSGDSGNTIYF.

This clone has only one observation. This sequence joins TRBV7-9 and TRBJ1-4; D ambiguous. CDR1 is SEHNR, CDR2 FQNEAQ, per germline (reference sequence). V was cut by 2 bases and J by 8 bases, with 15 bases left in between. CDR3 length equals 15 residues. The CDR3: CASSLSASLSEKLFF. The CDR3 region has the DNA TGTGCCAGCAGCTTAAGTGCTAGCTTGAGCGAAAAACTGTTTTTT.

This clone was detected many times. The chain uses TRBV11-2 and TRBJ2-6; TRBD1 matches at 10 bases. Germline V gene lookup returns CDR1 SGHAT and CDR2 FQNNGV. This CDR3 has 18 amino acids. V was clipped by 5 bases and J by 4 bases; unmatched bases: 11. The chain's CDR3 is CASSQIKDRGAGANVLTF. The CDR3 coding sequence is TGTGCCAGCAGCCAGATTAAGGACAGGGGGGCCGGGGCCAACGTCCTGACTTTC. Supplemented by reference TRBV11-2 and TRBJ2-6, the full variable domain reads EAGVAQSPRYKIIEKRQSVAFWCNPISGHATLYWYQQILGQGPKLLIQFQNNGVVDDSQLPKDRFSAERLKGVDSTLKIQPAKLEDSAVYLCASSQIKDRGAGANVLTFGAGSRLTVL.

This chain links TRBV27 with TRBJ2-1, with a weak D call TRBD1 (7 bases). The germline CDR1 and CDR2 sequences are MNHEY and SMNVEV (reference sequence). V shed 4 bases and J shed 7 bases, with 17 bases lying between them. This CDR3 region has 15 residues. Written as DNA, the CDR3 is TGTGCCAGCAGTTATGGAGGGGGCGCGCGGAATGAGCAGTTCTTC. Translation gives CASSYGGGARNEQFF.

This CDR3 is CASSLATGGQPQHF. The CDR3 nucleotides read TGTGCCAGCAGCTTAGCGACAGGGGGTCAGCCCCAGCATTTT. The chain links TRBV7-8 to TRBJ1-5, with 9 bases fitting TRBD1. The germline gives CDR1 SGHVS, CDR2 FQNEAQ. The junction had 0 bases not matched to a gene; V was cut back by 0 bases and J by 6 bases. The CDR3 is made up of 14 amino acids.

The gene calls are TRBV29-1 and TRBJ1-1, with 8 bases that match TRBD1. The CDR3 extends over 14 amino acids. Germline V gene sequence: CDR1 SQVTM, CDR2 ANQGSEA. V dropped 6 bases and J dropped 3; count of bases not matched to a gene: 9. DNA for the CDR3: TGCAGCGTCCACCATCAGGGGGCGTACACTGAAGCTTTCTTT. It yields the protein CSVHHQGAYTEAFF.